This note documents a single T cell receptor (beta chain) sequence. Its antigen is as yet unknown. Template switching with 5'RACE generated the TCR cDNA and added a universal primer site and UMIs. TCRdb redid the calling of the 5' RACE reads with MiXCR, one entry per CDR3 protein. This sample has a few hundred thousand distinct CDR3 sequences, with around 12% found just once. The entry originates in a study of T cells after yellow fever vaccination. Whole-study findings and limits: Subsequent to the booster, the majority of primary-vaccination clones reappeared (96% CD4, 85% to 90% CD8). Contamination of FACS-sorted repertoires by abundant clonotypes from the bulk population could occur.

The CDR3 is made up of 16 amino acids. In germline, CDR1 is SGHRS, CDR2 YFSETQ. Trimming at V came to 1 base and at J to 7 bases, leaving 9 bases not matched to a gene. Material: CD4+ T cells sorted from PBMCs, obtained 15 days after the yellow fever booster vaccination. This chain joins TRBV5-1 and TRBJ2-1, with 9 bases fitting TRBD1. The sequence was obtained from a man aged 18 to 29 who received the YFV17D yellow fever vaccine. The CDR3 loop is CASSLIGQGIGNEQFF. CDR3 coding DNA: TGCGCCAGCAGCTTGATCGGACAGGGGATAGGAAATGAGCAGTTCTTC.